The entry below describes one T cell receptor beta chain. At one end the junction does not follow the germline gene, possibly because of a read error. These data originate in a study of cytomegalovirus exposure and HLA in healthy donors. Amplification used 60 Vbeta primers and 13 Jbeta primers. Libraries were prepared by immunoSEQ multiplex PCR; TCRdb keeps only in-frame clonotypes and omits some of them. The sample yields 95,000 to 110,000 clones, approximately 72% seen once. The CDR3 contains 16 residues. Germline CDR1 MGHDK, CDR2 SYGVNS. The chain couples TRBV25-1 to TRBJ1-3; tentative D call: TRBD1 (6 bases). Sequencing used PBMCs. The receptor's source is a woman between 45 and 65 years old in good health and CMV-seronegative. This chain's CDR3 is CVSRPPGHLSGNTIYF. Written as DNA, the CDR3 is TGTGTCAGCAGACCCCCGGGACACCTCTCTGGAAACACCATATATTTT.